Given below is one TCR beta chain in context. This clonotype came up many times. The specificity of this receptor is unknown. The record has no base qualities; no much larger clone is one base away. The treatment or condition label for this specimen denotes: live attenuated yellow fever vaccine strain. A standard Ficoll-Paque protocol was used to isolate PBMCs from peripheral blood. Dynabeads CD4 and CD8 positive selection kits were used to isolate the CD4 and CD8 T-cell fractions. RNA was extracted with TriZol from bulk PBMCs, CD4 and CD8 fractions, and dextramer-positive and dextramer-negative fractions. The cysteine opens and the phenylalanine closes a CDR3 of 10 amino acids. Only the CDR3 region is kept as DNA, spanning 30 bases read in frame from base 1. V is reduced by 10 bases and J by 5 bases, leaving a spacing of 6 bases between them. Based on the germline V gene (reference sequence), the CDR1 and CDR2 sequences are MNHNY and SVGAGI.

This entry belongs to a study of T cells after yellow fever vaccination (dated by TCRdb to the late 2010s). Turning to the overall study: Libraries from fractions with low cell numbers were prepared with the SMART-Seq v4 Ultra Low Input RNA kit. To follow T-cell clones before and after primary and booster YFV17D yellow fever vaccination, bulk TCR alpha and beta repertoires were sequenced over time. Two healthy male donors, one aged 18 to 30 and one aged 30 to 40 years, were included in the cohort. Blood samples were taken at several timepoints before and after primary and secondary immunization, and bulk PBMC replicates and cell subsets were isolated.

Synthesis of TCR cDNA relied on 5'RACE template switching, a step that introduced a universal primer site along with unique molecular identifiers. Priming for cDNA synthesis came from both the TCR alpha and TCR beta constant segments. Two PCR steps were used to amplify libraries, with sample barcodes and sequencing adapters being added in the second step. Sequencing of libraries was performed on Illumina HiSeq 2500 (2x100 bp) or NovaSeq (2x150 bp). On the study's bioinformatics: MIGEC handled demultiplexing of reads and collapsing into UMI consensus sequences, while MiXCR performed V(D)J alignment. Clonotypes responding to the vaccine were identified with edgeR on replicate PBMC samples, with the criteria of FDR below 0.01 and a log2 fold change above 5 up to day 15. Bulk clonotypes were assigned CD4 or CD8 identity according to which sequenced CD4 or CD8 repertoire held them at higher abundance. TCRdb's own reprocessing of the public reads used fastp at Q25 and MiXCR and kept productive beta chains. Rows with one shared CDR3 protein collapse into an entry with the most common genes and DNA. These V and J calls rely on TCRdb rather than the paper's analysis. The sample table shows 240,000 or so distinct CDR3 sequences, and 6.9% are seen once. Roughly 0.86% of the sample lies in the top ten.

The study at large found these results: FACS-sorted repertoires could contain abundant contaminating clonotypes from the bulk population, so computational filtering was required. Compared with the primary T-cell response, the secondary T-cell response was faster but weaker, reaching its peak on day 5 rather than on day 15. Because only a couple of donors were included in the study, the extent to which the findings can be generalized is limited. After the booster, most of the clones that had expanded following primary vaccination were detected again (just under 97% of CD4 and roughly nine tenths of CD8), which suggests that memory was broadly maintained. A small share of clonotypes was detected in both CD4 and CD8 compartments, with the overlap likely arising from convergent recombination.

The sequence links TRBV6-6 to TRBJ1-5, with no confident D gene call. The source of this sequence is a man aged 30 to 45 who received the YFV17D yellow fever vaccine. The sequencing here drew on CD4+ T cells sorted from PBMCs, taken 15 days after the yellow fever booster vaccination. The nucleotides are TGTGCCACCGACTATCAGCCCCAGCATTTT. Translated, this gives CATDYQPQHF.